The clone carrying this TCR beta chain showed up just once. The antigen remains unidentified. These data originate in a study of shared clonotypes between healthy human individuals. Study findings and constraints: Between a handful of donors, naive CD4 clonotypes were shared at a level of about 5%.

Produced via immunoSEQ multiplex PCR; TCRdb's table is partial and in-frame only. The sample lists approximately 1,500,000 clones, approximately 97% seen once, with 0.95% to 1.5% in the top ten. The CDR3 has 15 amino acids. Germline V gene data show CDR1 as SGHRS and CDR2 as YFSETQ. The trim removed 0 bases at V and 4 bases at J, leaving 2 bases unmatched. This clonotype was sampled from a man between 25 and 39 years old in good health. This chain links TRBV5-1 with TRBJ2-1; 9 bases line up with TRBD2. The sample comprised naive CD4+ T cells sorted from blood. Regarding subset: CD45RA+ positively selected. The CDR3 reads CASSLVGLAYNEQFF. CDR3 nucleotides: TGCGCCAGCAGCTTGGTTGGACTAGCGTACAATGAGCAGTTCTTC.